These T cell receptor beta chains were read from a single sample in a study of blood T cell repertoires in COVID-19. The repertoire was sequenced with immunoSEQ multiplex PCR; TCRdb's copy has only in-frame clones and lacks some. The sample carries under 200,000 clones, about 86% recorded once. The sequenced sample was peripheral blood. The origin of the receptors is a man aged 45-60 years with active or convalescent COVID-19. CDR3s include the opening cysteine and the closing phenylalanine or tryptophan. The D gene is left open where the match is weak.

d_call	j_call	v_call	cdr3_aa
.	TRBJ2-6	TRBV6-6	CASSYVAGANVLTF
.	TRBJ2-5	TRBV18	CASSPQSSLQETQYF
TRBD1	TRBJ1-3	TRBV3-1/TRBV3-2	CASSQVDRGAGNTIYF
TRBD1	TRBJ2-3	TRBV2	CASSLGQPRTDTQYF
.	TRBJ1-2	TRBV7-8	CASSFGGLNGYTF
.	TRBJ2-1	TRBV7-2	CASSLRTSAFFGQFF
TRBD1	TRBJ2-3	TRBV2	CASRNRGGTDTQYF
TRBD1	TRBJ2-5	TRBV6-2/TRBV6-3	CASSLSSRTGRQETQYF
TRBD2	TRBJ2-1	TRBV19	CASTTSGEYNEQFF
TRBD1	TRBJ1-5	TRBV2	CASRAGTGGSQPQHF
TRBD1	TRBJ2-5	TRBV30	CALTLTQGRGDRWETQYF
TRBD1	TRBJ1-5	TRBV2	CASSGHSRGRDQPQHF
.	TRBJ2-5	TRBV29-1	CSVDQAGAGETQYF
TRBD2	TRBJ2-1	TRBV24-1	CATSDPARGLAGANEQFF
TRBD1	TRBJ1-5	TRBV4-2	CASSQEGQGVGNQPQHF
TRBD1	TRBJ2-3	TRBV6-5	CASSHRGPPDTQYF
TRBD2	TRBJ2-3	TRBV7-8	CASSLDTGGGSDTQYF
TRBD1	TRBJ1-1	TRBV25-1	CASGGVTGTEAFF
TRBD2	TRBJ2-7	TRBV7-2	CASSSGTSGGIYEQYF
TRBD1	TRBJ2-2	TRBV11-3	CASTDRGKRTGELFF
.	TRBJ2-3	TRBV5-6	CASSGRAISGTQYF
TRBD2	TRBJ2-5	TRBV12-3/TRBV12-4	CAKRGAQETQYF
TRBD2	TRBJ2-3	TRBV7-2	CASSFHGLAGGSTDTQYF
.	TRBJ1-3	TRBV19	CASSMTVSGNTIYF
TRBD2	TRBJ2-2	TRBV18	CASSLEMAGVPPGELFF
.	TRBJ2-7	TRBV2	CASSGTDYEQYF
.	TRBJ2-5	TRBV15	CATSRDRRSGQETQYF
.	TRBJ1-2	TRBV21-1	CARPTGRWVYGYTF
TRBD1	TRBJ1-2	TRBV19	CASTPRTGTGYTF
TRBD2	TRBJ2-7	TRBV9	CASSEGTSGSSYEQYF
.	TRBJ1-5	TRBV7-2	CASSGQANQPQHF
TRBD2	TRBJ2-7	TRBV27	CASSPRLAGEVDEQYF
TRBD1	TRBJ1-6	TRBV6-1	CASRRQGYNSPLHF
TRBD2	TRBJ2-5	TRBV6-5	CASAAGLAGLETQYF
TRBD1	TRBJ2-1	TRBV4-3	CASSQGWTGGAGLNEQFF
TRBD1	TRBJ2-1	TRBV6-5	CASSLDRALYNEQFF
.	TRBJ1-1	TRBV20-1	CSASSGHPGTEAFF
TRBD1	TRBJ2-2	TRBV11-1	CASSQEAGGTAGELFF